A single sample gave rise to the 19 T cell receptor beta chains below, sequenced in a study of T cell responses to AZD1222 COVID-19 vaccine. The data were produced by immunoSEQ multiplex PCR, yet TCRdb's version contains in-frame clones alone and is incomplete. The repertoire holds 100,000 to 150,000 clones, approximately 89% seen once, with 4.5% to 6% in the top ten. Source: peripheral blood, taken on day 0 of AZD1222 vaccination. The source is an adult in good health.

The chain couples TRBV27 to TRBJ2-2; 13 bases match TRBD2. The CDR3 contains 15 residues. Germline trimming cut 5 bases from V and 6 bases from J; bases unmatched to any gene: 3. Germline V lookup: CDR1 MNHEY, CDR2 SMNVEV (reference sequence). The CDR3 sequence: CASSGLAGDPGELFF. CDR3 sequence (DNA): TGTGCCAGCAGTGGACTAGCGGGGGATCCCGGGGAGCTGTTTTTT.

The V call is TRBV20-1, the J call TRBJ2-3, with 9 positions matching TRBD2. The CDR3 covers 15 residues. CDR1 and CDR2 (germline): DFQATT, SNEGSKA (reference sequence). With 3 bases clipped from V and 2 bases from J, the junction kept 6 bases outside the gene matches. The DNA of the CDR3 is TGCAGTGCTAGTGACCTAGCGGGGATCACAGATACGCAGTATTTT. It yields the protein CSASDLAGITDTQYF.

The genes are TRBV12-3 or TRBV12-4 and TRBJ1-2; 7 positions match TRBD1. This CDR3 is 13 amino acids long. V dropped 6 bases and J dropped 4; count of bases not matched to a gene: 5. The CDR3 nucleotides read TGTGCCAGCAGGTCCGGGACAGTCTATGGCTACACCTTC. It specifies CASRSGTVYGYTF.

The CDR3 region is CASSFTSDRGLWGYTF. The CDR3 nucleotides read TGTGCCAGCAGCTTCACTTCCGACAGGGGGCTATGGGGCTACACCTTC. This chain joins TRBV5-5 and TRBJ1-2; 10 bases match TRBD1. The trim removed 2 bases at V and 8 bases at J, leaving 12 bases unmatched. Germline V gene data show CDR1 as SGHKS and CDR2 as YYEKEE (reference sequence). This CDR3 has 16 residues.

This chain links TRBV6-5 with TRBJ1-1, with D possibly TRBD1 on 5 matching bases. The CDR3 totals 13 residues. The V end lost 1 base, the J end lost 4 bases, and 7 bases lay between the germline ends. CDR1 is MNHEY and CDR2 is SVGAGI in the germline V gene. The CDR3 nucleotides are TGTGCCAGCAGTTACTTTGGGGCCACTGAAGCTTTCTTT. This translates into CASSYFGATEAFF.

The chain has TRBV7-9 and TRBJ1-3, with D maybe TRBD1 (6 bases). This CDR3 has 15 residues. The V gene's germline CDR1 is SEHNR and CDR2 FQNEAQ (reference sequence). V shed 5 bases and J shed 4 bases, with 15 bases lying between them. For the CDR3, the DNA is TGTGCCAGCAGCCTAACACAGGGAGGAGGAAACACCATATATTTT. Protein product: CASSLTQGGGNTIYF.

The rearrangement links TRBV4-1 to TRBJ1-1; D perhaps matches TRBD1 (6 bases). V lost 1 base and J lost 1, with 13 bases in between. The germline gives CDR1 MGHRA, CDR2 YSYEKL. This CDR3 comprises 16 residues. CDR3 DNA: TGCGCCAGCAGCCAAGGTTCAGGGGCCCCGAACACTGAAGCTTTCTTT. Its translation is CASSQGSGAPNTEAFF.

This clone appeared once. The V and J genes are TRBV11-2 and TRBJ1-2; a possible D gene is TRBD1 (5 bases). The length of the CDR3 is 15 residues. V was clipped by 2 bases and J by 3 bases, with 13 bases between them. Germline CDR1 reads SGHAT; CDR2 reads FQNNGV. The CDR3 here is CASSLRGGADYGYTF. DNA for the CDR3: TGTGCCAGCAGCTTACGGGGAGGGGCGGACTATGGCTACACCTTC.

The genes are TRBV19 and TRBJ1-4; possibly TRBD1 for D (5 bases). The V end lost 0 bases, the J end lost 3 bases, and 11 bases lay between the germline ends. The CDR3 totals 16 residues. Germline lookup yields CDR1 LNHDA and CDR2 SQIVND (reference sequence). Written as DNA, the CDR3 is TGTGCCAGTAGTATAGATCTAGGGGCCTCTAATGAAAAACTGTTTTTT. The encoded protein is CASSIDLGASNEKLFF.

This rearrangement joins TRBV5-1 to TRBJ1-2; 10 bases match TRBD1. The V gene end was trimmed by 2 bases and the J gene end by 2 bases; junction bases not matched to a gene: 9. This CDR3 contains 17 residues. CDR1 is SGHRS and CDR2 is YFSETQ in the germline V gene. The CDR3 DNA reads TGCGCCAGCAGCTTTTGGACCGGACAGGGGGAGAACTATGGCTACACCTTC. Its translation is CASSFWTGQGENYGYTF.

The chain couples TRBV19 to TRBJ2-2; D uncertain. CDR3 length: 14 amino acids. Trimming pared 2 bases from V and 5 bases from J, leaving 9 bases between. In germline, CDR1 is LNHDA, CDR2 SQIVND (reference sequence). CDR3 coding DNA: TGTGCCAGTAGTATACGGAAGGTTACCGGGGAGCTGTTTTTT. This translates into CASSIRKVTGELFF.

Here the CDR3 reads CASSVATGARETQYF. The DNA of the CDR3 is TGTGCCAGCAGCGTAGCTACAGGAGCCCGAGAGACCCAGTACTTC. The V and J genes are TRBV9 and TRBJ2-5; D may be TRBD1 (5 bases). This CDR3 contains 15 residues. The V gene's germline CDR1 is SGDLS and CDR2 YYNGEE. V lost 0 bases and J 4 bases, leaving 13 bases between the germline ends.

This sequence joins TRBV18 and TRBJ1-6, with D possibly matching TRBD1 (6 bases). Germline-derived CDR1 and CDR2 are KGHSH and LQKENI. Trimming left V 3 bases short and J 8 bases short, with 11 bases between. The CDR3 length is 14 residues. For the CDR3, the DNA is TGTGCCAGCTCACCTCGGGACACCGATTCACCCCTCCACTTT. Translation: CASSPRDTDSPLHF. The whole variable domain, remainder taken from reference TRBV18 and TRBJ1-6, is NAGVMQNPRHLVRRRGQEARLRCSPMKGHSHVYWYRQLPEEGLKFMVYLQKENIIDESGMPKERFSAEFPKEGPSILRIQQVVRGDSAAYFCASSPRDTDSPLHFGNGTRLTVT.

The genes are TRBV3-1 (or the pseudogene TRBV3-2) and TRBJ2-1, with D perhaps TRBD2 (6 bases). Per germline, CDR1 LGHDT and CDR2 YNNKEL (reference sequence). The CDR3 covers 15 residues. V was cut by 3 bases and J by 0 bases, with 9 bases left in between. CDR3 in amino acids: CASSQGLPSYNEQFF. CDR3 in DNA: TGTGCCAGCAGCCAGGGACTCCCCTCCTACAATGAGCAGTTCTTC.

J is TRBJ1-2 and V is TRBV11-2; 8 bases align to TRBD1. J was trimmed by 8 bases and V by 1 base; bases with no gene match: 9. Germline CDR1 is SGHAT and CDR2 is FQNNGV. The CDR3 spans 15 residues. The CDR3 is CASSLVRDRTKGYTF. CDR3 in DNA: TGTGCCAGCAGCTTAGTTCGGGACAGGACTAAGGGCTACACCTTC.

The rearrangement joins TRBV9 to TRBJ2-3; weak D call: TRBD2 (5 bases). The CDR3 extends over 20 amino acids. The V gene's germline CDR1 is SGDLS and CDR2 YYNGEE. Deletions cut 4 bases from V and 2 bases from J, with 29 bases between. CDR3 region: CASSPTTSGGGPLATDTQYF. The CDR3 DNA reads TGTGCCAGCAGCCCGACGACAAGTGGAGGAGGTCCCTTAGCCACAGATACGCAGTATTTT.

The genes are TRBV2 and TRBJ1-5, with a weak D call TRBD1 (5 bases). The CDR3 runs to 15 residues. V lost 3 bases and J lost 1, with 10 bases in between. Germline V gene sequence: CDR1 SNHLY, CDR2 FYNNEI. This CDR3 is CASSDTGMSNQPQHF. Here the CDR3 DNA reads TGTGCCAGCAGTGACACAGGTATGAGCAATCAGCCCCAGCATTTT.

This clone has only a few counts. The rearrangement joins TRBV24-1 to TRBJ1-5; D is unclear. CDR1 is KGHDR, CDR2 SFDVKD, per germline. The length of the CDR3 is 12 residues. With 3 bases removed from V and 4 bases from J, the gap between germline ends came to 3 bases. This CDR3 reads CATSDQNQPQHF. The CDR3 nucleotides read TGTGCCACCAGTGATCAAAATCAGCCCCAGCATTTT.

V and J are TRBV7-9 and TRBJ2-7; 8 bases align to TRBD2. The germline V gene has CDR1 SEHNR and CDR2 FQNEAQ (reference sequence). V shed 2 bases and J 5 bases; nucleotides not matched to a gene: 8. The CDR3 has 15 amino acids. In DNA form, the CDR3 reads TGTGCCAGCAGCTTAATGGGAGCGGGGGCCGACGAGCAGTACTTC. It yields the protein CASSLMGAGADEQYF.